A selection of T cell receptor beta chains follows, all from one sample in a study of response to subunit inactivated influenza vaccine. TCRdb fed the RT-PCR reads into MiXCR, producing one record per CDR3 protein. The sample lists about 520,000 distinct CDR3 sequences, approximately 11% occurring once. The starting material was PBMCs from blood, obtained 45 days after vaccination. The receptors derive from a man aged 50-60 years who received an inactivated influenza vaccine. Each CDR3 is given with its conserved first and last residue. D genes are given only for firm matches. Size values are once, few and many counts, or a class for expanded clones, and some rows have none.

NA,11,TRBJ2-3,TRBV12-3/TRBV12-4,NA,TGTGCCAGCAGTTCGGACGGCTCCAGGTATTTT,CASSSDGSRYF
few,14,TRBJ1-4,TRBV27,TRBD1,TGTGCCAGCAAATACAGGGGTTCTAATGAAAAACTGTTTTTT,CASKYRGSNEKLFF
many,12,TRBJ1-2,TRBV29-1,NA,TGCAGCGTTGCCGGGACGGGCTATGGCTACACCTTC,CSVAGTGYGYTF
few,16,TRBJ1-3,TRBV10-3,TRBD1,TGTGCCATCAGTGAGAGGTCAGGGGGCGCTGGAAACACCATATATTTT,CAISERSGGAGNTIYF
many,12,TRBJ1-6,TRBV29-1,TRBD1,TGCAGCGCAGGACAGGGAAATTCACCCCTCCACTTT,CSAGQGNSPLHF
NA,14,TRBJ2-7,TRBV7-8,NA,TGTGCCAGCAGCCCGGACCTTGGAGCCTACGAGCAGTACTTC,CASSPDLGAYEQYF
many,16,TRBJ1-1,TRBV5-1,TRBD1,TGCGCCAGCAGCACCGGGACAGGGGTTACAAGGACTGAAGCTTTCTTT,CASSTGTGVTRTEAFF
few,14,TRBJ2-2,TRBV20-1,TRBD1,TGCAGTGCTTCTAAGACAGGGGATCCCGGGGAGCTGTTTTTT,CSASKTGDPGELFF
NA,20,TRBJ2-7,TRBV12-3/TRBV12-4,TRBD1,TGTGCCAGCAGTTTAGGCGAGGGGGACAGGAGAGTTCCCTTCTCCTACGAGCAGTACTTC,CASSLGEGDRRVPFSYEQYF
many,15,TRBJ2-3,TRBV9,TRBD1,TGTGCCAGCAGCCTACGGACAGGGAGCACAGATACGCAGTATTTT,CASSLRTGSTDTQYF
many,11,TRBJ2-5,TRBV20-1,NA,TGCAGTGCTAGTGAACAAGAGACCCAGTACTTC,CSASEQETQYF
NA,14,TRBJ2-3,TRBV12-3/TRBV12-4,TRBD2,TGTGCCAGCAGCTTAGCGGGAGGACAAGATACGCAGTATTTT,CASSLAGGQDTQYF
many,13,TRBJ2-1,TRBV6-2/TRBV6-3,TRBD2,TGTGCCAGCAGTATAGGACTAGCGGGAAGGCAGTTCTTC,CASSIGLAGRQFF
NA,13,TRBJ2-7,TRBV2,NA,TGTGCCAGCAGTGAAGGACAGATCTACGAGCAGTACTTC,CASSEGQIYEQYF
many,12,TRBJ1-1,TRBV27,NA,TGTGCCAGCAGCCGCCTGAACACTGAAGCTTTCTTT,CASSRLNTEAFF
NA,15,TRBJ2-3,TRBV5-4,TRBD1,TGTGCCAGCAGCTTGAAAGGGGGCGCCACAGATACGCAGTATTTT,CASSLKGGATDTQYF
NA,17,TRBJ2-2,TRBV11-2,TRBD1,TGTGCCAGCAGCTTAGATGCCGGGACAGCGAACACCGGGGAGCTGTTTTTT,CASSLDAGTANTGELFF
many,13,TRBJ1-1,TRBV29-1,NA,TGCAGCGTTGCTACAACAATGAACACTGAAGCTTTCTTT,CSVATTMNTEAFF
many,16,TRBJ2-2,TRBV13,NA,TGTGCCAGCAGCTTCTTGCACAGAACTCGGACCGGGGAGCTGTTTTTT,CASSFLHRTRTGELFF
NA,15,TRBJ2-5,TRBV28,TRBD2,TGTGCCAGCAGTCCCCCCCTAGGGAGGGCAGAGACCCAGTACTTC,CASSPPLGRAETQYF
NA,12,TRBJ2-7,TRBV2,NA,TGTGCCAGCAGGCAGGGGGGATTAGAGCAGTACTTC,CASRQGGLEQYF
many,14,TRBJ1-2,TRBV7-2,NA,TGTGCCAGCAGCTTCCCGAACGGGGACTCTGGCTACACCTTC,CASSFPNGDSGYTF
NA,17,TRBJ2-4,TRBV9,NA,TGTGCCAGCAGCGTAGGACAGGTCGGCTGGGCCAAAAACATTCAGTACTTC,CASSVGQVGWAKNIQYF
many,15,TRBJ2-7,TRBV20-1,NA,TGCAGTGCTTGGTCCCGGGATGGGACCCCCTACGAGCAGTACTTC,CSAWSRDGTPYEQYF
NA,12,TRBJ2-7,TRBV5-1,NA,TGCGCCAGCAGCTCCACTAGGGGCGAGCAGTACTTC,CASSSTRGEQYF
NA,17,TRBJ1-6,TRBV6-1,NA,TGTGCCAGCAGTGAATTGGCGGGGAGCTCCTATAATTCACCCCTCCACTTT,CASSELAGSSYNSPLHF
few,14,TRBJ2-1,TRBV20-1,TRBD2,TGCAGTGCTATACTAGCGGGAGGTCTTCATGAGCAGTTCTTC,CSAILAGGLHEQFF
NA,15,TRBJ1-6,TRBV12-3/TRBV12-4,NA,TGTGCCAGCAGTTTAGCCGGGACTAATAATTCACCCCTCCACTTT,CASSLAGTNNSPLHF
many,15,TRBJ2-1,TRBV5-5,NA,TGTGCCAGCAGCTTGGCCAGGACAGTCTACAATGAGCAGTTCTTC,CASSLARTVYNEQFF
NA,14,TRBJ2-5,TRBV20-1,TRBD2,TGCAGTGCTTATCCTAGCGGGAGGGTAGAGACCCAGTACTTC,CSAYPSGRVETQYF
NA,15,TRBJ1-6,TRBV5-1,TRBD1,TGCGCCAGCAGCTCAGGGGGGATTAGTAATTCACCCCTCCACTTT,CASSSGGISNSPLHF
NA,13,TRBJ2-5,TRBV18,NA,TGTGCCAGCTCACCTTGGTCTGAAGAGACCCAGTACTTC,CASSPWSEETQYF
few,16,TRBJ2-5,TRBV20-1,TRBD1,TGCAGTGCCTCCACTCTCACGACAGGGGCACTTGAGGACCAGTACTTC,CSASTLTTGALEDQYF
few,15,TRBJ2-1,TRBV28,TRBD1,TGTGCCAGCAGTTTTACGGGACAGGTACACAATGAGCAGTTCTTC,CASSFTGQVHNEQFF
few,17,TRBJ2-7,TRBV11-2,NA,TGTGCCAGCAGCAAACAAGGAGGGGGAGGGTCGGTGTACGAGCAGTACTTC,CASSKQGGGGSVYEQYF
NA,16,TRBJ1-6,TRBV7-2,TRBD1,TGTGCCAGCAGCAGGGGGCAGGTCAGGGAAGGGTCACCCCTCCACTTT,CASSRGQVREGSPLHF
NA,15,TRBJ2-5,TRBV4-3,TRBD2,TGCGCCAGCAGCCAAGGAGCGGGGATACAAGAGACCCAGTACTTC,CASSQGAGIQETQYF
few,17,TRBJ1-3,TRBV5-5,NA,TGTGCCAGCAGCTTGGATTGGACAGCCATCTCTGGAAACACCATATATTTT,CASSLDWTAISGNTIYF
few,15,TRBJ2-3,TRBV29-1,NA,TGCAGCGTTGAAGTGTATGGGGATTACACAGATACGCAGTATTTT,CSVEVYGDYTDTQYF
NA,12,TRBJ2-7,TRBV9,TRBD1,TGTGCCAGCAGCGGTGGGGCCCGGGACAGGGAATTC,CASSGGARDREF
many,14,TRBJ1-1,TRBV12-3/TRBV12-4,NA,TGTGCCAGCAGTTTTGGGGGACCCCACACTGAAGCTTTCTTT,CASSFGGPHTEAFF
NA,14,TRBJ2-5,TRBV15,NA,TGTGCCGCCGGGGCAGCTAGCAGCCAAGAGACCCAGTACTTC,CAAGAASSQETQYF
once,19,TRBJ2-1,TRBV4-3,TRBD2,TGCGCCAGCAGCCAAGCCGGGACTAGCGGGGGGGCCAGGCCCCAAGAGCAGTTCTTC,CASSQAGTSGGARPQEQFF
many,10,TRBJ1-1,TRBV6-1,NA,TGTGCCAGCAGTGATACGGTAGCTTTCTTT,CASSDTVAFF
NA,15,TRBJ2-3,TRBV29-1,TRBD2,TGCAGCGTTGAAGGAGTAGCGGGGAGCACAGATACGCAGTATTTT,CSVEGVAGSTDTQYF
many,14,TRBJ2-3,TRBV20-1,NA,TGCAGTGCTAGGGGGACTTCTCCCTCGGATACGCAGTATTTT,CSARGTSPSDTQYF
many,16,TRBJ2-7,TRBV6-5,NA,TGTGCCAGCAGTTACTCTTCTCATTTAACTTTTTACGAGCAGTACTTC,CASSYSSHLTFYEQYF
NA,18,TRBJ2-5,TRBV20-1,TRBD2,TGCAGTGCTAGAGCCCGTCCCTCGGCGGGAGGGAACCAAGAGACCCAGTACTTC,CSARARPSAGGNQETQYF
few,12,TRBJ1-1,TRBV10-3,NA,TGTGCCATCACTGCGGGGAACACTGAAGCTTTCTTT,CAITAGNTEAFF
NA,13,TRBJ1-1,TRBV6-4,TRBD1,TGTGCCAGCAGGAAGGACAGGGAATTTAAAGCTTTCTTT,CASRKDREFKAFF
few,16,TRBJ2-2,TRBV12-3/TRBV12-4,TRBD1,TGTGCCAGCAGTTTGGGGACAGGTTCAAACACCGGGGAGCTGTTTTTT,CASSLGTGSNTGELFF
NA,15,TRBJ2-1,TRBV20-1,TRBD2,TGCAGTGCTATCGGACTAGCGGGCCATTACAATGAGCAGTTCTTC,CSAIGLAGHYNEQFF
NA,15,TRBJ2-3,TRBV7-2,TRBD1,TGTGCCAGCAGCTCTGGACAGGTTAGCACAGATACGCAGTATTTT,CASSSGQVSTDTQYF
NA,13,TRBJ2-2,TRBV7-3,NA,TGTGCCAGCAGCCCAGCTGGAGACGGGGAGCTGTTTTTT,CASSPAGDGELFF
NA,12,TRBJ2-1,TRBV11-2,NA,TGTGCCAGCAGCTTAGAGCGGGCCCAGCAGTTCTTC,CASSLERAQQFF